The rows below give T cell receptor beta chains drawn from one sample of a study of T cell repertoires in cytomegalovirus infection. TCRdb itself ran the reads through MiXCR, one entry per CDR3 protein. The profile shows roughly 180,000 distinct CDR3 sequences, approximately 18% of them singletons. Sample: CD8+ T cells from PBMCs. The receptors shown here come from a human donor in good health (CMV status not recorded). Some clones in this sample may be carry-over from other donors' samples. The CDR3 runs from the conserved cysteine through the conserved F or W. D genes are given only for firm matches. Expanded clones are given a class, and other clones once, few, many or no size at all.

j_gene,d_gene,v_gene,abundance,CDR3nt,CDR3aa
TRBJ2-7,TRBD1,TRBV28,few,TGTGCCAGCAGTTTGGAAGACAGGGACTACGAGCAGTACTTC,CASSLEDRDYEQYF
TRBJ1-2,NA,TRBV4-1,NA,TGCGCCAGCAGCCGAGTTGACGCCGAAGATGGCTACACCTTC,CASSRVDAEDGYTF
TRBJ2-3,NA,TRBV12-3/TRBV12-4,NA,TGTGCCAGCATCCCCCCGGTTGGCGGGACAGATACGCAGTATTTT,CASIPPVGGTDTQYF
TRBJ2-2,NA,TRBV28,NA,TGTGCCAGCAGTTGGCGTCGCGACGGCACCGGGGAGCTGTTTTTT,CASSWRRDGTGELFF
TRBJ2-1,NA,TRBV4-1,NA,TGCGCCAGCAGCCAAGATCAGCTGGAGGTCACCTACAATGAGCAGTTCTTC,CASSQDQLEVTYNEQFF
TRBJ2-5,TRBD2,TRBV7-8,many,TGTGCCAGCAGCCCGCCGGCTAGCGGGGGGCTGGGCCAAGAGACCCAGTACTTC,CASSPPASGGLGQETQYF
TRBJ1-2,NA,TRBV7-9,NA,TGTGCCAGCAGCCAGGGGTCGAGCGGCTACACCTTC,CASSQGSSGYTF
TRBJ1-2,NA,TRBV15,NA,TGTGCCACCAGCAGAGATAGCGGCTCCTATGGCTACACCTTC,CATSRDSGSYGYTF
TRBJ1-6,TRBD1,TRBV7-2,few,TGTGCCAGCAGCTTAACCGGACAGGGGGCAAGGAATTCACCCCTCCACTTT,CASSLTGQGARNSPLHF
TRBJ1-2,NA,TRBV7-8,medium-sized,TGTGCCAGCAGCCCTAACATGGGCGCTGACTATGGCTACACCTTC,CASSPNMGADYGYTF
TRBJ1-1,NA,TRBV27,NA,TGTGCCAGCAGTTTCTACAGTTCGTACACTGAAGCTTTCTTT,CASSFYSSYTEAFF
TRBJ1-1,NA,TRBV28,few,TGTGCCAGCAGTTTCGTTAACGTTGGCACTGAAGCTTTCTTT,CASSFVNVGTEAFF
TRBJ2-6,NA,TRBV4-1,few,TGCGCCAGCAGCCAGTCAGTCGGTGGGGCCAACGTCCTGACTTTC,CASSQSVGGANVLTF
TRBJ1-2,NA,TRBV12-3/TRBV12-4,many,TGTGCCAGCAGCTTAGGCTATGGCTACACCTTC,CASSLGYGYTF
TRBJ1-1,NA,TRBV5-1,NA,TGCGCCAGCAGCTTGTACAGGACACTGAACACTGAAGCTTTCTTT,CASSLYRTLNTEAFF
TRBJ1-2,TRBD1,TRBV28,few,TGTGCCAGCACCGGAGGGACAGGGGGTCGACAAAGAAGGGGCTACACCTTC,CASTGGTGGRQRRGYTF
TRBJ2-3,NA,TRBV27,NA,TGTGCCAGCAGTTTCATGGGGTCTACAGATACGCAGTATTTT,CASSFMGSTDTQYF
TRBJ2-3,NA,TRBV7-9,few,TGTGCCAGCAGCTCTTTAGCCGGGACGGAGGCAGATACGCAGTATTTT,CASSSLAGTEADTQYF
TRBJ2-7,NA,TRBV7-6,NA,TGTGCCAGCAGCTTGGGGGACGGCTCCTACGAGCAGTACTTC,CASSLGDGSYEQYF
TRBJ2-3,NA,TRBV12-3/TRBV12-4,NA,TGTGCCAGCATCGGGGGCCCGGGAACAGATACGCAGTATTTT,CASIGGPGTDTQYF
TRBJ2-5,TRBD2,TRBV6-5,few,TGTGCCAGCAGTTACCTAGCGGGTCTTGAGACCCAGTACTTC,CASSYLAGLETQYF
TRBJ2-1,NA,TRBV7-9,NA,TGTGCCAGCAGCTTAGGCGGTATTCTTAACAATGAGCAGTTCTTC,CASSLGGILNNEQFF
TRBJ2-7,TRBD2,TRBV12-3/TRBV12-4,NA,TGTGCCAGCACAACGGGGGGGTCTGGCGACGAGCAGTACTTC,CASTTGGSGDEQYF
TRBJ2-7,NA,TRBV19,few,TGTGCCAGTAGTACGGACAGCTTTGGGGTCTACGAGCAGTACTTC,CASSTDSFGVYEQYF